A single sample is the source of the 27 T cell receptor beta chains below, sequenced in a study of blood T cell repertoires in COVID-19. Profiled with immunoSEQ multiplex PCR; TCRdb holds only in-frame clones, not every one. The table includes about 310,000 clones, 89% detected once. The source material was PBMCs or T cells enriched from blood (not recorded which). Every receptor here comes from a woman between 35 and 50 years old who had recovered from COVID-19.

The chain couples TRBV5-8 to TRBJ2-1; 16 bases match TRBD2. The V gene's germline CDR1 is SGHTS and CDR2 YDEGEE. V lost 4 bases and J lost 15; bases outside the gene matches: 10. The CDR3 loop spans 15 amino acids. The CDR3 nucleotides read TGTGCCAGCAGCCAGCCGGGACTAGCGGGAGGGCTGTGGTTCTTC. Residues: CASSQPGLAGGLWFF.

This chain connects TRBV2 to TRBJ2-1; D is uncertain. V was trimmed by 3 bases and J by 9 bases, leaving 9 bases between them. Germline CDR1 SNHLY, CDR2 FYNNEI. CDR3 length: 12 residues. The CDR3 region is CASSDLSFEQFF. The CDR3 nucleotides are TGTGCCAGCAGTGATCTAAGTTTTGAGCAGTTCTTC. The full variable domain, rest sourced from reference TRBV2 and TRBJ2-1, is EPEVTQTPSHQVTQMGQEVILRCVPISNHLYFYWYRQILGQKVEFLVSFYNNEISEKSEIFDDQFSVERPDGSNFTLKIRSTKLEDSAMYFCASSDLSFEQFFGPGTRLTVL.

In regard to this clone: This specimen includes other DNA sequences encoding the same CDR3. This chain joins TRBV18 and TRBJ1-1; D gene ambiguous. V was trimmed by 3 bases and J by 4 bases, leaving 12 bases between them. The CDR3 covers 14 residues. Germline loops: CDR1 KGHSH, CDR2 LQKENI. Written as DNA, the CDR3 is TGTGCCAGCTCACCCTCCGGAGGTAGCACTGAAGCTTTCTTT. Translating it yields CASSPSGGSTEAFF.

The chain employs TRBV5-1 and TRBJ1-3; no definite D call. Deletions cut 0 bases from V and 4 bases from J, with 8 bases between. Germline CDR1 reads SGHRS; CDR2 reads YFSETQ. The CDR3 is made up of 14 amino acids. The CDR3 region is CASSLGTDGNTIYF. The CDR3 DNA reads as TGCGCCAGCAGCTTGGGTACAGACGGAAACACCATATATTTT. Together with reference TRBV5-1 and TRBJ1-3, the CDR3 gives the full variable domain: KAGVTQTPRYLIKTRGQQVTLSCSPISGHRSVSWYQQTPGQGLQFLFEYFSETQRNKGNFPGRFSGRQFSNSRSEMNVSTLELGDSALYLCASSLGTDGNTIYFGEGSWLTVV.

The V call is TRBV6-2 or TRBV6-3, the J call TRBJ2-1, with TRBD2 matching over 9 bases. The CDR3 totals 15 residues. Trimming cost V 4 bases and J 4 bases; bases outside gene matches: 5. Germline-derived CDR1 and CDR2 are MNHEY and SVGEGT. CDR3 sequence reads: CASSLAGEIYNEQFF. Written as DNA, the CDR3 is TGTGCCAGCAGTTTAGCGGGGGAAATTTACAATGAGCAGTTCTTC.

This clone was counted once. The chain combines TRBV9 with TRBJ2-5; TRBD1 matches at 9 bases. Germline V gives CDR1 SGDLS, CDR2 YYNGEE. J gave up 0 bases and V 4 bases, and 10 bases lay outside the gene matches. There are 17 residues in the CDR3. In nucleotides, the CDR3 is TGTGCCAGCAGCACCCCTGGGACAGGGTCCTACCAAGAGACCCAGTACTTC. It encodes CASSTPGTGSYQETQYF.

The V gene is TRBV24-1, the J gene TRBJ1-1; TRBD1 agrees at 11 bases. Looked up from germline, CDR1 is KGHDR and CDR2 is SFDVKD. The V segment lost 3 bases and the J segment 1 base; nucleotides outside the gene matches: 3. The CDR3 runs to 16 residues. CDR3 coding DNA: TGTGCCACCAGTGATGCCGGGACAGGGGGGAACACTGAAGCTTTCTTT. This gives the protein CATSDAGTGGNTEAFF.

The V gene is TRBV9, the J gene TRBJ1-5; 9 positions agree with TRBD1. Germline trimming cut 5 bases from V and 4 bases from J; bases unmatched to any gene: 7. CDR1 is SGDLS, CDR2 YYNGEE, per germline. This CDR3 comprises 15 residues. The CDR3 region has the DNA TGTGCCAGCAGTACAGGGGGCGAAGCTAATCAGCCCCAGCATTTT. Amino acids: CASSTGGEANQPQHF. Looking up the rest from reference TRBV9 and TRBJ1-5 gives the full variable domain: DSGVTQTPKHLITATGQRVTLRCSPRSGDLSVYWYQQSLDQGLQFLIQYYNGEERAKGNILERFSAQQFPDLHSELNLSSLELGDSALYFCASSTGGEANQPQHFGDGTRLSIL.

The chain links TRBV9 to TRBJ1-1, with 8 bases matching TRBD1. Unmatched junction bases numbered 7, after V lost 3 bases and J lost 3 bases. In germline, CDR1 is SGDLS, CDR2 YYNGEE. There are 15 residues in the CDR3. The CDR3 loop is CASSATGAWHTEAFF. The CDR3 DNA reads TGTGCCAGCAGCGCGACAGGGGCCTGGCACACTGAAGCTTTCTTT.

V is TRBV3-1 (or the pseudogene TRBV3-2) and J is TRBJ2-1; 11 positions match TRBD1. This CDR3 spans 12 amino acids. With 1 base clipped from V and 14 bases from J, the junction kept 1 base outside the gene matches. Germline CDR1 and CDR2: LGHDT and YNNKEL (reference sequence). CDR3 DNA: TGTGCCAGCAGCCAAGGGACAGGGGGCGAGTTCTTC. Translating it yields CASSQGTGGEFF.

This clone was counted a few times. This rearrangement joins TRBV7-2 to TRBJ2-1, with D tentatively TRBD1 (6 bases). CDR3 length: 15 amino acids. The germline gives CDR1 SGHTA, CDR2 FQGNSA. Trimming removed 2 bases from V and 2 bases from J, with 10 bases in between. The CDR3 DNA follows: TGTGCCAGCAGCTTACAACAGGGTGCCTACAATGAGCAGTTCTTC. Amino acid sequence: CASSLQQGAYNEQFF.

Written as DNA, the CDR3 is TGTGCCAGCAGCCCGGGACAGAACCCTTACGAGCAGTACTTC. Residues: CASSPGQNPYEQYF. V is TRBV7-6 and J is TRBJ2-7, with 7 bases aligning to TRBD1. The junction had 8 bases not matched to a gene; V was cut back by 5 bases and J by 4 bases. CDR1 SGHVS and CDR2 FNYEAQ come from the germline V gene. The CDR3 contains 14 residues.

The V and J genes are TRBV24-1 and TRBJ2-2; TRBD2 might be the D (6 bases). This CDR3 is built from 15 residues. The germline CDR1 and CDR2 sequences are KGHDR and SFDVKD. V was cut by 4 bases and J by 3 bases, with 11 bases left in between. DNA of the CDR3: TGTGCCACCAGTGACCCGGACTACTACACCGGGGAGCTGTTTTTT. This gives the protein CATSDPDYYTGELFF.

This chain joins TRBV27 and TRBJ2-3, with D uncertain. The CDR3 totals 15 residues. V was pared by 4 bases and J by 6 bases, with 17 bases between. Per the germline V gene, CDR1 is MNHEY and CDR2 is SMNVEV (reference sequence). The CDR3: CASSSQLLTVDTQYF. CDR3 in DNA: TGTGCCAGCAGTTCCCAACTACTGACGGTGGATACGCAGTATTTT.

This clone was observed a handful of times. In DNA form, the CDR3 reads TGTGCCAGCAGTTACTACAAACTCGGGGATGAAAAACTGTTTTTT. Its translation is CASSYYKLGDEKLFF. The chain has TRBV6-5 and TRBJ1-4; D gene uncertain. CDR1 is MNHEY and CDR2 is SVGAGI in the germline V gene. The germline V and J ends were trimmed by 1 base and 6 bases, with 12 bases remaining between them. The CDR3 totals 15 residues.

This sequence joins TRBV11-3 and TRBJ2-1; D is unresolved. This CDR3 region has 14 residues. V lost 3 bases to trimming and J lost 4 bases, with 10 bases between them. Germline V gene sequence: CDR1 SGHNT, CDR2 YENEEA. DNA for the CDR3: TGTGCCAGCAGCTTCTTGGGCACTTACAATGAGCAGTTCTTC. It codes for CASSFLGTYNEQFF.

The chain is built from TRBV7-8 and TRBJ1-2, with D maybe TRBD1 (5 bases). Trimming pared 3 bases from V and 8 bases from J, leaving 22 bases between. Germline V gene sequence: CDR1 SGHVS, CDR2 FQNEAQ. This CDR3 contains 16 residues. CDR3 residues: CASSFDSGGDWWGYTF. Written as DNA, the CDR3 is TGTGCCAGCAGCTTCGATTCCGGGGGAGATTGGTGGGGCTACACCTTC.

This rearrangement joins TRBV11-2 to TRBJ1-1, with 9 bases fitting TRBD1. CDR3 length equals 15 residues. The germline V gene has CDR1 SGHAT and CDR2 FQNNGV. V shed 5 bases and J 4 bases; nucleotides not matched to a gene: 8. The CDR3 DNA follows: TGTGCCAGCAGCCCCCTGACAGGGGGGGGCACTGAAGCTTTCTTT. Translation: CASSPLTGGGTEAFF.

The chain links TRBV28 to TRBJ2-3; TRBD2 aligns across 8 bases. V shed 6 bases, J shed 3 bases, and the junction held 17 bases outside the gene matches. Germline CDR1 reads MDHEN; CDR2 reads SYDVKM. This CDR3 region has 18 residues. Here the CDR3 DNA reads TGTGCCAGCAGCCCCCGGGAGGCCAGCGGGAGTGGTACAGATACGCAGTATTTT. Residues: CASSPREASGSGTDTQYF.

The rearrangement links TRBV9 to TRBJ1-3, with D maybe TRBD1 (5 bases). The CDR3 is made up of 16 amino acids. Germline CDR1 SGDLS, CDR2 YYNGEE. Trimming pared 0 bases from V and 2 bases from J, leaving 12 bases between. The CDR3 region is CASSVGLGGAGNTIYF. The CDR3 nucleotides read TGTGCCAGCAGCGTAGGTTTGGGAGGGGCTGGAAACACCATATATTTT.

The count of this clone is one. The rearrangement joins TRBV12-3 or TRBV12-4 to TRBJ2-1; D gene ambiguous. Trimming cost V 3 bases and J 5 bases, with 5 bases left between them. The CDR3 is 12 residues long. The CDR3 DNA follows: TGTGCCAGCAGTTTTGGAGACAATGAGCAGTTCTTC. It translates to CASSFGDNEQFF.

The chain joins TRBV10-3 to TRBJ2-7; 7 positions match TRBD1. The CDR3 runs 14 residues. Losses at the gene ends were 5 bases for V and 0 bases for J; bases not matched to a gene: 4. Germline V gene sequence: CDR1 ENHRY, CDR2 SYGVKD. Here the CDR3 reads CAISPGGYSYEQYF. CDR3 nucleotides: TGTGCCATCAGTCCAGGGGGATACTCCTACGAGCAGTACTTC.

This clone appeared a single time. The chain has TRBV7-2 and TRBJ2-1, with 8 bases identical to TRBD2. CDR1 and CDR2 (germline): SGHTA, FQGNSA. There are 17 residues in the CDR3. V gave up 0 bases and J gave up 4 bases; unmatched junction bases: 8. CDR3 loop: CASSLAGGGGPYNEQFF. The DNA for the CDR3 is TGTGCCAGCAGCTTAGCGGGCGGCGGGGGGCCTTACAATGAGCAGTTCTTC. The full variable domain, in which reference TRBV7-2 and TRBJ2-1 provide the parts outside the CDR3, is GAGVSQSPSNKVTEKGKDVELRCDPISGHTALYWYRQSLGQGLEFLIYFQGNSAPDKSGLPSDRFSAERTGGSVSTLTIQRTQQEDSAVYLCASSLAGGGGPYNEQFFGPGTRLTVL.

V gene TRBV6-5 combines with J gene TRBJ1-1, with no clear D. The CDR3 covers 13 residues. The germline gives CDR1 MNHEY, CDR2 SVGAGI. V was trimmed by 1 base and J by 2 bases, leaving 5 bases between them. CDR3 sequence (DNA): TGTGCCAGCAGTTACTTCAGTAACACTGAAGCTTTCTTT. Amino acids: CASSYFSNTEAFF.

The J gene is TRBJ1-2, the V gene TRBV27; D may be TRBD1 (5 bases). The V end was cut by 6 bases, the J end by 6 bases, with 11 bases between. The CDR3 has 12 amino acids. CDR1 and CDR2 (germline): MNHEY, SMNVEV (reference sequence). Written as DNA, the CDR3 is TGTGCCAGCAGGGAGGGGATAAATGGCTACACCTTC. Protein product: CASREGINGYTF.

This chain links TRBV7-6 with TRBJ2-7; 13 bases map to TRBD2. This CDR3 has 18 residues. The germline V gene has CDR1 SGHVS and CDR2 FNYEAQ. V lost 5 bases, J lost 2 bases, and 12 bases stayed unmatched. The CDR3 region has the DNA TGTGCCAGCAGCCTTCTCCCCCGGACTAGCGGGAGTGCCTACGAGCAGTACTTC. Translating gives CASSLLPRTSGSAYEQYF.

The gene calls are TRBV12-5 and TRBJ2-5; D is unresolved. Germline lookup yields CDR1 LGHNT and CDR2 FRNRAP. This CDR3 comprises 11 residues. Between the trimmed V and J ends, which lost 4 bases and 5 bases, there was a span of 5 bases. CDR3 in amino acids: CASGSLETQYF. CDR3 nucleotides: TGTGCTAGTGGTTCCCTGGAGACCCAGTACTTC.